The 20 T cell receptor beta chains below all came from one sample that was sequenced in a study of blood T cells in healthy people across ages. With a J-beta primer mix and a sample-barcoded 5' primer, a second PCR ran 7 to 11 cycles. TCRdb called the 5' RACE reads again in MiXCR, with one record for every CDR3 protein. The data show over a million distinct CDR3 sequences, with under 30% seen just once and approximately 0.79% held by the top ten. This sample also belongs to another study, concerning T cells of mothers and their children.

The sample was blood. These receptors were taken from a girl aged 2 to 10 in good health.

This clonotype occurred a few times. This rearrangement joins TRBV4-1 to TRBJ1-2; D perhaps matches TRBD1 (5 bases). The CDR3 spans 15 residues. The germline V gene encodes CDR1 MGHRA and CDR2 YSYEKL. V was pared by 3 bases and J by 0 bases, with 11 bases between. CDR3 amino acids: CASSQGIGANYGYTF. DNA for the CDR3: TGCGCCAGCAGCCAGGGTATAGGGGCTAACTATGGCTACACCTTC.

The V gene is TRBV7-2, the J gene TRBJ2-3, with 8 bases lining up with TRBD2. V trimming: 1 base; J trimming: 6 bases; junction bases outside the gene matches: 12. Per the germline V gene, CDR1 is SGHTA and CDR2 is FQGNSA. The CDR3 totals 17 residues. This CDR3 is CASSLDPRVAGKDTQYF. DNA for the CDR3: TGTGCCAGCAGCTTAGATCCACGGGTAGCGGGGAAGGATACGCAGTATTTT.

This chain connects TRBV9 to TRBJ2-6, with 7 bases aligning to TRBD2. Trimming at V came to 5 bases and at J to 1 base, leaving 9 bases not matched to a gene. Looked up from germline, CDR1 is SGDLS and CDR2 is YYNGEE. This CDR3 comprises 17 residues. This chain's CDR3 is CASRGPRGVSGANVLTF. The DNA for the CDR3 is TGTGCCAGCAGGGGCCCACGGGGGGTATCTGGGGCCAACGTCCTGACTTTC.

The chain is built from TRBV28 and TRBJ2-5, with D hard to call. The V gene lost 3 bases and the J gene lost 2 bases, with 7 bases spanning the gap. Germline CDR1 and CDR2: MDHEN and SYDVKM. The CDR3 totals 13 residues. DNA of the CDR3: TGTGCCAGCAGTTTCGCACTTCAAGAGACCCAGTACTTC. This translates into CASSFALQETQYF. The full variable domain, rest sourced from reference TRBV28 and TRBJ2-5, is DVKVTQSSRYLVKRTGEKVFLECVQDMDHENMFWYRQDPGLGLRLIYFSYDVKMKEKGDIPEGYSVSREKKERFSLILESASTNQTSMYLCASSFALQETQYFGPGTRLLVL.

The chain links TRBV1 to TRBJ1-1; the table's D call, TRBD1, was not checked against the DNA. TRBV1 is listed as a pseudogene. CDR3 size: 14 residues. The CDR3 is CTSRFGQGVAEAFF. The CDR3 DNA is TGCACCAGCAGGTTCGGACAGGGGGTCGCTGAAGCTTTCTTT.

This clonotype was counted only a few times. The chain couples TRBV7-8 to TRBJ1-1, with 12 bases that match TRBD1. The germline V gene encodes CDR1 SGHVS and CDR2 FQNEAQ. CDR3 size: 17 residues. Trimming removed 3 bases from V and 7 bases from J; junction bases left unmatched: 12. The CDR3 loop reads CASSLDPGTGGFGEAFF. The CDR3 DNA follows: TGTGCCAGCAGCTTGGATCCCGGGACAGGGGGCTTCGGTGAAGCTTTCTTT.

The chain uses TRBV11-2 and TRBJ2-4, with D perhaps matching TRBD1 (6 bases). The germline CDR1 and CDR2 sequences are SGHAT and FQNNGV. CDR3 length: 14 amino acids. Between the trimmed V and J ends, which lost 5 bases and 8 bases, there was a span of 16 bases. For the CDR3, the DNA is TGTGCCAGCAGCATGGCCCTACAGGGCTACATTCAGTACTTC. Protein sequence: CASSMALQGYIQYF.

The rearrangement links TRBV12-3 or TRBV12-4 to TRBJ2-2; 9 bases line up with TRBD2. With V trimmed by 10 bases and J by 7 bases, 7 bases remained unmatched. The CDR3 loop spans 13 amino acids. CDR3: CANLAGLDGELFF. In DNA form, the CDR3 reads TGTGCCAACCTAGCGGGGTTAGACGGGGAGCTGTTTTTT.

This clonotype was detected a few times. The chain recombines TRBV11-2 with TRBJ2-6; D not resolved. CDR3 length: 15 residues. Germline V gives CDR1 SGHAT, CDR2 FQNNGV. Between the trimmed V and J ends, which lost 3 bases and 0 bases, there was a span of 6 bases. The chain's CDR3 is CASSFPSSGANVLTF. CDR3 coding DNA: TGTGCCAGCAGCTTTCCGTCCTCTGGGGCCAACGTCCTGACTTTC.

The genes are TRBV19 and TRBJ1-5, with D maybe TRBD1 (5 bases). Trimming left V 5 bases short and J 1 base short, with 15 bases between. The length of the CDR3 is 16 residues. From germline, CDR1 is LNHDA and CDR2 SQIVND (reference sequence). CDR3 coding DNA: TGTGCCAGTAGTGGGCAGGGTGGTGGGAGCAATCAGCCCCAGCATTTT. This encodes CASSGQGGGSNQPQHF.

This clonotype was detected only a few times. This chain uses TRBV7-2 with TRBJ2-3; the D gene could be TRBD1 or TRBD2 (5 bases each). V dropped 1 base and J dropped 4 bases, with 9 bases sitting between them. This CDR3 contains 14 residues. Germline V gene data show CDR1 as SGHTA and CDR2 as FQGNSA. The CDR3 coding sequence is TGTGCCAGCAGCTTAGTTTCGGGACCAGATACGCAGTATTTT. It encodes CASSLVSGPDTQYF. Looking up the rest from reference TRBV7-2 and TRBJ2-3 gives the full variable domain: GAGVSQSPSNKVTEKGKDVELRCDPISGHTALYWYRQSLGQGLEFLIYFQGNSAPDKSGLPSDRFSAERTGGSVSTLTIQRTQQEDSAVYLCASSLVSGPDTQYFGPGTRLTVL.

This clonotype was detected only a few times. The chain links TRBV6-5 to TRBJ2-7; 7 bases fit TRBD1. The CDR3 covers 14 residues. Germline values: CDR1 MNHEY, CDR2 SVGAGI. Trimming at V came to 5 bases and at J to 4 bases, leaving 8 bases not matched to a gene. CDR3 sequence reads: CASSLGQHLYEQYF. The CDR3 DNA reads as TGTGCCAGCAGTCTGGGACAGCACTTATACGAGCAGTACTTC.

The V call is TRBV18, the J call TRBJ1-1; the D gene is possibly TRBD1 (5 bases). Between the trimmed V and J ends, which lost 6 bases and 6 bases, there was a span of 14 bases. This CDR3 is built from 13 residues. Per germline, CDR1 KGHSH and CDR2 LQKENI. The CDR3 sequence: CASSYGGVSEAFF. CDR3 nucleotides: TGTGCCAGCTCTTACGGGGGGGTTTCTGAAGCTTTCTTT.

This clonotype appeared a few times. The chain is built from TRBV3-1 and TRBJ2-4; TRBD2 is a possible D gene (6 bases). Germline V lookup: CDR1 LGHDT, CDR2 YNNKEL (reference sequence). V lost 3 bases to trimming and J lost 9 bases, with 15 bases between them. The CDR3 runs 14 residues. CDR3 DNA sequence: TGTGCCAGCAGCCAGAGCAGGGAGGTACCCATTCAGTACTTC. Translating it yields CASSQSREVPIQYF.

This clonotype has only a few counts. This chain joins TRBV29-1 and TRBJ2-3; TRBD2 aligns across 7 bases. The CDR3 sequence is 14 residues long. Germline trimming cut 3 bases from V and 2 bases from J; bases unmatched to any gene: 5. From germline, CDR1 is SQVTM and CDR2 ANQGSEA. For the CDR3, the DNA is TGCAGCGTTGATATGGGGGGGTACACAGATACGCAGTATTTT. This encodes CSVDMGGYTDTQYF.

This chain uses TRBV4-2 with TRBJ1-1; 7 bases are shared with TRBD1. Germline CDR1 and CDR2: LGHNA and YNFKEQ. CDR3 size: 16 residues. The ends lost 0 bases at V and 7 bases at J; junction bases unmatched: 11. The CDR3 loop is CASSQEGTVPRGEAFF. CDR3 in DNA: TGTGCCAGCAGCCAAGAGGGGACAGTCCCGAGGGGTGAAGCTTTCTTT.

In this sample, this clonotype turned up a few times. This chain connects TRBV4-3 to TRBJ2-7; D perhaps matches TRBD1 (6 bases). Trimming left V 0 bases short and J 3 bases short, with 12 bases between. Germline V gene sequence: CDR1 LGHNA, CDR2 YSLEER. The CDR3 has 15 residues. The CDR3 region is CASSQEWTEGYEQYF. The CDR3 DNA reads TGCGCCAGCAGCCAAGAATGGACAGAAGGCTACGAGCAGTACTTC.

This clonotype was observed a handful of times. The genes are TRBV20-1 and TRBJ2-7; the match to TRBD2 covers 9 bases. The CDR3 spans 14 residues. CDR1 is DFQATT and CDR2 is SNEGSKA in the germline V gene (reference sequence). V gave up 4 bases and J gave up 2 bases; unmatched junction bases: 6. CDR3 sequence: CSANNGLATYEQYF. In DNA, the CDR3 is TGCAGTGCTAACAATGGACTAGCGACCTACGAGCAGTACTTC.

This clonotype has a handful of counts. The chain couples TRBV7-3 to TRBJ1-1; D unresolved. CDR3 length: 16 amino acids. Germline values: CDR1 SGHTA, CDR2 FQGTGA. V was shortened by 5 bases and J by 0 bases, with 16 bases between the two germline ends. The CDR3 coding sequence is TGTGCCAGCAGCCCCACCGGGTCCCTTTTGAACACTGAAGCTTTCTTT. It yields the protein CASSPTGSLLNTEAFF.

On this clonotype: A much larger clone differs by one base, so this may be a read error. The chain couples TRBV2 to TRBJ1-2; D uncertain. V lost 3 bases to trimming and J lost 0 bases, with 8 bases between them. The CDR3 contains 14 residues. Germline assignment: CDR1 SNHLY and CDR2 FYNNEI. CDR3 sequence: CASSDQNPNYGYTF. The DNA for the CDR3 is TGTGCCAGCAGTGACCAGAACCCTAACTATGGCTACACCTTC.